The rows below give T cell receptor beta chains drawn from one sample of a study of shared clonotypes between healthy human individuals. Profiled with immunoSEQ multiplex PCR; TCRdb holds only in-frame clones, not every one. Of about 2.3 million clones in the sample, just under 95% were seen once. The sequenced material came from naive CD4+ T cells from PBMCs. These receptors were taken from a man aged 18 to 30 in good health. Some clones in this sample may be carry-over from other donors' samples. Both conserved end residues are part of each CDR3. The D gene is left open where the match is weak. Clone size is shown for a subset of rows, as once, few, many or a class of expanded clone.

NA	TRBV5-1	TRBJ2-3	NA	TGCGCCAGCAGCTTGGAGGAGGGAGCAGATACGCAGTATTTT	CASSLEEGADTQYF
NA	TRBV18	TRBJ2-1	NA	TGTGCCAGCTCACCGGGACTCGACAATGAGCAGTTCTTC	CASSPGLDNEQFF
NA	TRBV4-3	TRBJ2-2	TRBD1	TGCGCCAGCAGCCTAAACCCACGGGGGGGACAGGGGTTCACCGGGGAGCTGTTTTTT	CASSLNPRGGQGFTGELFF
NA	TRBV29-1	TRBJ2-1	TRBD1	TGCAGCGTGAAGGACAGGGGGTGGTCCTACAATGAGCAGTTCTTC	CSVKDRGWSYNEQFF
NA	TRBV5-1	TRBJ1-1	NA	TGCGCCAGCAGCCCAGCCAGGGGACGCACTGAAGCTTTCTTT	CASSPARGRTEAFF
NA	TRBV7-3	TRBJ1-2	NA	TGTGCCAGCAGCCCTCTCCGGCAGGGAGAGGGTGGCTACACCTTC	CASSPLRQGEGGYTF
NA	TRBV28	TRBJ1-2	TRBD1	TGTGCCAGCAGTCGACAGGGCATTTATGGCTACACCTTC	CASSRQGIYGYTF
NA	TRBV7-6	TRBJ2-3	NA	TGTGCCAGCAGCTTGCTCCGGACTCCCGGGGGAAGCCCTGGTCAGCAGTATTTT	CASSLLRTPGGSPGQQYF
NA	TRBV29-1	TRBJ2-5	TRBD2	TGCAGCGTTGAAGATAGGGGACTAGTAGGTCAAGAGACCCAGTACTTC	CSVEDRGLVGQETQYF
few	TRBV19	TRBJ2-6	NA	TGTGCCAGTAGGGTGCCTGGGGCCAACGTCCTGACTTTC	CASRVPGANVLTF
NA	TRBV5-4	TRBJ1-3	NA	TGTGCCAGCAGCTCCCGAAGTGAAGGAAACACCATATATTTT	CASSSRSEGNTIYF
NA	TRBV18	TRBJ2-3	NA	TGTGCCAGCTCACCAGTTCCGGACGCAGATACGCAGTATTTT	CASSPVPDADTQYF
NA	TRBV2	TRBJ1-2	TRBD1	TGTGCCAGCAGCCCCGGGACAGGGGGTTCGTATGGCTACACCTTC	CASSPGTGGSYGYTF
NA	TRBV2	TRBJ1-1	TRBD1	TGTGCCAGCAGCGTGGACAGGGTGAACACTGAAGCTTTCTTT	CASSVDRVNTEAFF
NA	TRBV5-1	TRBJ2-6	NA	TGCGCCAGCAGCATGGTCGGGGGGCCTGGGGCCAACGTCCTGACTTTC	CASSMVGGPGANVLTF
NA	TRBV7-9	TRBJ2-7	NA	TGTGCCAGCAGCGACCCCCGGGGGCTTACCTACGAGCAGTACTTC	CASSDPRGLTYEQYF
NA	TRBV5-1	TRBJ1-4	NA	TGCGCCAGCAGTATATCAACGGGGAATGAAAAACTGTTTTTT	CASSISTGNEKLFF